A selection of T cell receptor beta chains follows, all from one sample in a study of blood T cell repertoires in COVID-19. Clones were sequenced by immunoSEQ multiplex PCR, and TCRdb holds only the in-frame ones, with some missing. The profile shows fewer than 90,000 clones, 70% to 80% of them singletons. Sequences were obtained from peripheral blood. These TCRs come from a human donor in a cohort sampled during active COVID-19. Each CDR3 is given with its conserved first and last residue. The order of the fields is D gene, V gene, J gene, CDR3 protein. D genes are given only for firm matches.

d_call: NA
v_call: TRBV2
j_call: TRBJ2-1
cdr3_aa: CASSEGLATYNEQFF

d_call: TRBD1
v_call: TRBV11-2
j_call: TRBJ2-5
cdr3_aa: CASSRDRSQETQYF

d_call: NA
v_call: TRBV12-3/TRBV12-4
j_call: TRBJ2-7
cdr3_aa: CASSYGGAYEQYF

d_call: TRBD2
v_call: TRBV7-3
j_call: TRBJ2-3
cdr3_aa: CASSPGLVSDTQYF

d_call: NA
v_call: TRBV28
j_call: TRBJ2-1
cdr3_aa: CASRSSGPSYNEQFF

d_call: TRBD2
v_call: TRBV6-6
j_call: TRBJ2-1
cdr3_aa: CASSFGRALYNEQFF

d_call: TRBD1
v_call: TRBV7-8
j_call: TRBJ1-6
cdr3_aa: CASSLAGTGGRNSPLHF

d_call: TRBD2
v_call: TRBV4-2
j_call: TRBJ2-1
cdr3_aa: CASSQDWEGQVEQFF

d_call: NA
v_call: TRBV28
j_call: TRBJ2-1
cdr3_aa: CASSPEWRQLLVNEQFF

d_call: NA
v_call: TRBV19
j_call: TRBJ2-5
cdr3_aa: CASSSTRGETQYF